This T cell receptor (beta chain) was recorded in a study of CD8 T cells in Susac syndrome. Whole-study findings and limits: Acknowledgment was made by the study that its TCR sequencing and HLA analysis involved a relatively small number of individuals.

As to this clonotype: The antigen is undetermined.

CDR3 length: 15 amino acids. Germline loops: CDR1 SEHNR, CDR2 FQNEAQ (reference sequence). V gave up 5 bases and J gave up 5 bases; unmatched junction bases: 6. The sequenced target, TCR beta, came from blood CD8+ and CD4+ T cells. The TEMRA cells underwent FACS enrichment, while the CD8+ and CD4+ T cells underwent negative isolation. A quantity of 0.5 to 1 ug RNA underwent reverse transcription using random hexamers. Across 54 Vbeta and 13 Jbeta, TCR beta CDR3 was amplified with immunoSEQ multiplex PCR. A single record per CDR3 protein comes from TCRdb applying MiXCR to the immunoSEQ multiplex PCR reads. Of about 150,000 distinct CDR3 sequences in the sample, 95% to 96% were seen once.

The sequencing input was CD8+ T cells from PBMCs. The receptor was derived from a human donor with multiple sclerosis. V is TRBV7-9 and J is TRBJ2-5, with TRBD1 matching 12 bases. As DNA, the CDR3 is TGTGCCAGCAGCCCCGGGACAGGGGGCGCTGAGACCCAGTACTTC. This gives the protein CASSPGTGGAETQYF. The variable domain in full, with the rest retrieved from reference TRBV7-9 and TRBJ2-5, is DTGVSQNPRHKITKRGQNVTFRCDPISEHNRLYWYRQTLGQGPEFLTYFQNEAQLEKSRLLSDRFSAERPKGSFSTLEIQRTEQGDSAMYLCASSPGTGGAETQYFGPGTRLLVL.